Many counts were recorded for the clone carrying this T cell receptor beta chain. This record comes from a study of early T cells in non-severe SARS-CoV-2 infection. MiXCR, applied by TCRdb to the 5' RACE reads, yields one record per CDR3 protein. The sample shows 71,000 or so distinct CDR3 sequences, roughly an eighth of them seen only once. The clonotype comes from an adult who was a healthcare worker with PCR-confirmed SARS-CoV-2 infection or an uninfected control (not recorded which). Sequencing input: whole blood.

The CDR3 DNA reads TGTGCCAGTAGTACGTCGGACGGGGACGCCTACGAGCAGTACTTC. Its translation is CASSTSDGDAYEQYF. This chain links TRBV19 with TRBJ2-7, with D possibly called TRBD1 or TRBD2 (5 bases each). In germline, CDR1 is LNHDA, CDR2 SQIVND (reference sequence). V was shortened by 4 bases and J by 2 bases, with 15 bases between the two germline ends. The CDR3 length is 15 residues.